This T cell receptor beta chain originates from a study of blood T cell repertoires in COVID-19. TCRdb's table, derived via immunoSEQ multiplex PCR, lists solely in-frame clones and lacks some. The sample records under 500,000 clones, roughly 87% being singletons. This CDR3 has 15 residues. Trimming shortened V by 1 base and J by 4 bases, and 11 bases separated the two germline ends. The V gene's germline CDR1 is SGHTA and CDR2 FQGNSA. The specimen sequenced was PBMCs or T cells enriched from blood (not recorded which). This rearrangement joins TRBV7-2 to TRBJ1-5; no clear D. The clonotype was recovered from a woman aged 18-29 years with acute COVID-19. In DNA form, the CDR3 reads TGTGCCAGCAGCTTAGACAGCGGCAGTAATCAGCCCCAGCATTTT. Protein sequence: CASSLDSGSNQPQHF.